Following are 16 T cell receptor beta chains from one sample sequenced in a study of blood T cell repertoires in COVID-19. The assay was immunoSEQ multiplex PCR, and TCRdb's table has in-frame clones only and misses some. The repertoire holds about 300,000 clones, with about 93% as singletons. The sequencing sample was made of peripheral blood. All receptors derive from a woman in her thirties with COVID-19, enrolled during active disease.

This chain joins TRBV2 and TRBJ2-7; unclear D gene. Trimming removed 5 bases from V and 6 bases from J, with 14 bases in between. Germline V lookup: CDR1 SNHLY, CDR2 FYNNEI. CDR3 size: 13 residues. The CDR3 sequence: CASSSGTFGEQYF. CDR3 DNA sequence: TGTGCCAGCAGTTCTGGTACCTTCGGCGAGCAGTACTTC.

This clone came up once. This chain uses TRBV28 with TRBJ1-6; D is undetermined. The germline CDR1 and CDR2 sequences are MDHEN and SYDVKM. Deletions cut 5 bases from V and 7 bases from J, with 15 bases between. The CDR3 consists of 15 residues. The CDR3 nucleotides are TGTGCCAGCAGTCAAGGAGGGCGCGTAAATTCACCCCTCCACTTT. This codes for CASSQGGRVNSPLHF.

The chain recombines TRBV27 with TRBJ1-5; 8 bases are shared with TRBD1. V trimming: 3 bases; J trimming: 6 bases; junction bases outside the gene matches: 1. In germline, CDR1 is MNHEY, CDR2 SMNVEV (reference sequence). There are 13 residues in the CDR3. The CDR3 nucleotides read TGTGCCAGCAGTTTCAGGGGGCCTCAGCCCCAGCATTTT. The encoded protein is CASSFRGPQPQHF.

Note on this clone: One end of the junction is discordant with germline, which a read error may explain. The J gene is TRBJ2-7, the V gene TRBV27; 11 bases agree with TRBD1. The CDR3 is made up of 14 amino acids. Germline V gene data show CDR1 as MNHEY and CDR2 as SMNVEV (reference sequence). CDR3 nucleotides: TGTGCCACCAGTGGGGGACAGGGGGGTTACGAGCAGTACTTC. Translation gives CATSGGQGGYEQYF.

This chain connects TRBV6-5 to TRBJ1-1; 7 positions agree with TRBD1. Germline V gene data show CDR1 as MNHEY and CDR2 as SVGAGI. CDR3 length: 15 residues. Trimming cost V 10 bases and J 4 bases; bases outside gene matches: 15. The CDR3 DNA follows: TGTGCCACAATTAACCCACAGGGGTTCGGCACTGAAGCTTTCTTT. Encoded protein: CATINPQGFGTEAFF.

In nucleotides, the CDR3 is TGTGCCAGCTCACCAAGTTCTGGACACAGCTACGAGCAGTACTTC. Residues: CASSPSSGHSYEQYF. The chain uses TRBV18 and TRBJ2-7, with D possibly TRBD1 on 5 matching bases. V was pared by 2 bases and J by 3 bases, with 14 bases between. CDR1 KGHSH and CDR2 LQKENI come from the germline V gene. CDR3 length equals 15 residues.

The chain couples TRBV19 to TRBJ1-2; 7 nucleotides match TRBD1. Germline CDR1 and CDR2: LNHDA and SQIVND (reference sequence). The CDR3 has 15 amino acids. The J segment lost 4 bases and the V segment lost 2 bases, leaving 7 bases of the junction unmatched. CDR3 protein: CASSITQGSSYGYTF. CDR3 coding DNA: TGTGCCAGTAGTATAACACAGGGGTCTTCCTATGGCTACACCTTC.

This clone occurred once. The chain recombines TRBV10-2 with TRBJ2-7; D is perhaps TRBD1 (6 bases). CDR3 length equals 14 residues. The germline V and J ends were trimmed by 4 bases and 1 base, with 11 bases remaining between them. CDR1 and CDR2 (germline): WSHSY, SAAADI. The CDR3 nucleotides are TGCGCCAGCAGTGTCAGGGGAAGGTCCTACGAGCAGTACTTC. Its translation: CASSVRGRSYEQYF.

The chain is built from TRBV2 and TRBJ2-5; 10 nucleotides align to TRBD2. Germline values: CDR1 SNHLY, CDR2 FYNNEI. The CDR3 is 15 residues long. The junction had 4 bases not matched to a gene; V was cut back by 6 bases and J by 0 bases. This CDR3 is CASSVTSGYQETQYF. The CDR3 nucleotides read TGTGCCAGCAGCGTGACTAGCGGGTACCAAGAGACCCAGTACTTC.

CDR3 protein: CASSYRDNWQPQHF. The CDR3 nucleotides read TGTGCCAGCAGTTACCGGGACAATTGGCAGCCCCAGCATTTT. The V and J genes are TRBV6-6 and TRBJ1-5; the D gene is possibly TRBD1 (6 bases). In germline, CDR1 is MNHNY, CDR2 SVGAGI (reference sequence). V gave up 2 bases and J gave up 7 bases, with 12 bases separating them. The CDR3 length is 14 residues.

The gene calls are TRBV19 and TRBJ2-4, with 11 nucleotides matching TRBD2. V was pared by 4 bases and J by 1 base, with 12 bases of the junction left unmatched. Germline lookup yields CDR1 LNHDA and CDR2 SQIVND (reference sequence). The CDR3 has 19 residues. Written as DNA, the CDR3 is TGTGCCAGTAGTACCCCGGGACAGGGACTAGCGGTGGCCAAAAACATTCAGTACTTC. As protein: CASSTPGQGLAVAKNIQYF. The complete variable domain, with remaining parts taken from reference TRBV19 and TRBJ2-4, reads DGGITQSPKYLFRKEGQNVTLSCEQNLNHDAMYWYRQDPGQGLRLIYYSQIVNDFQKGDIAEGYSVSREKKESFPLTVTSAQKNPTAFYLCASSTPGQGLAVAKNIQYFGAGTRLSVL.

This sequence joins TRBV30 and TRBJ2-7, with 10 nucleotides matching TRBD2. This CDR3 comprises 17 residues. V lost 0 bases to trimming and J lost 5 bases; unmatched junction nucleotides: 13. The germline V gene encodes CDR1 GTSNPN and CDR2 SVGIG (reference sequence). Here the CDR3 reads CAWSVPFGGLAGDEQYF. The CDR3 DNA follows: TGTGCCTGGAGTGTTCCTTTCGGGGGCCTAGCGGGAGACGAGCAGTACTTC.

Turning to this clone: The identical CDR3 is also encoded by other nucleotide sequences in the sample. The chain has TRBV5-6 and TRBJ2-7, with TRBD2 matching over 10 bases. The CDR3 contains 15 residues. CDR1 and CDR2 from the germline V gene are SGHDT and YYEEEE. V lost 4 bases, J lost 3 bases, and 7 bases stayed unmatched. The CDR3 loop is CASSPGLAAIYEQYF. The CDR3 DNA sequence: TGTGCCAGCAGCCCTGGACTAGCGGCAATCTACGAGCAGTACTTC.

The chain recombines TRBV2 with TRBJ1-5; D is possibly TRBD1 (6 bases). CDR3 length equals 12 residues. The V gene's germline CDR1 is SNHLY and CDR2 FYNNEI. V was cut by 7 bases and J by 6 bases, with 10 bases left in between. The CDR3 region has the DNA TGTGCCAGCAACAGGGTCAGTCAGCCCCAGCATTTT. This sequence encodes CASNRVSQPQHF.

In nucleotides, the CDR3 is TGTGCCAGCAGCTTAGCACGGCCTAGGGGAACCGGGGAGCTGTTTTTT. It specifies CASSLARPRGTGELFF. This rearrangement joins TRBV11-2 to TRBJ2-2, with a weak D call TRBD1 (5 bases). Trimming removed 1 base from V and 5 bases from J, with 14 bases in between. Per germline, CDR1 SGHAT and CDR2 FQNNGV. The CDR3 has 16 amino acids.

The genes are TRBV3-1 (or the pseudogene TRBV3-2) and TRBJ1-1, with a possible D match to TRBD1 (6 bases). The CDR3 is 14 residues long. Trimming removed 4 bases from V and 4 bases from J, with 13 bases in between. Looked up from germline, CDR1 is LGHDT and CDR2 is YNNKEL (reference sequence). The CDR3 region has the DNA TGTGCCAGCAGCCCCACAGGGATTGGCACTGAAGCTTTCTTT. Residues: CASSPTGIGTEAFF.